Listed below are T cell receptor beta chains from one sample, sequenced in a study of Ad26.COV2.S vaccination and SARS-CoV-2 variants. The data were produced by immunoSEQ multiplex PCR, yet TCRdb's version contains in-frame clones alone and is incomplete. The sample contains about 430,000 clones, around 90% of which appear only once. The sample consisted of peripheral blood, taken in a trial of Ad26.COV2.S vaccine versus placebo. All receptors come from a person aged 18 to 59 who received the Ad26.COV2.S COVID-19 vaccine or a placebo. Each CDR3 is given with its conserved first and last residue. D genes are given only for firm matches.

cdr3_length,v_call,d_call,cdr3_aa
12,TRBV19,NA,CASSISPGEQYF
15,TRBV13,NA,CASSLGGRPSSGQYF
13,TRBV19,NA,CASSPGPTQPQHF
14,TRBV29-1,NA,CSVDGTAGDTEAFF
20,TRBV7-3,TRBD2,CASSVTGLAGLTLSTDTQYF
14,TRBV28,NA,CASRGGNPNTEAFF
15,TRBV7-9,NA,CASSWTASVYNEQFF
13,TRBV2,NA,CASSYRVSGEQYF
15,TRBV7-9,NA,CASSPGLGEDQPQHF
18,TRBV2,TRBD2,CASSAAWTSGSWSNEQFF
12,TRBV7-9,NA,CASSEYTDTQYF
15,TRBV4-1,NA,CASSQGPQGHYEQYF
14,TRBV28,NA,CASSFQAMNTEAFF
16,TRBV7-2,TRBD2,CASSPRGDGSFYEQYF
15,TRBV10-3,NA,CAISEGGGLNTEAFF
16,TRBV18,TRBD1,CASSSYYRDRDNEQFF
14,TRBV6-5,NA,CASGGTVIYNEQFF
12,TRBV18,NA,CASSPGNTEAFF
13,TRBV7-6,NA,CASSELRDTEAFF
14,TRBV19,NA,CASSLPAMNTEAFF
13,TRBV12-3/TRBV12-4,NA,CASSFGAQETQYF
16,TRBV27,TRBD2,CASSPTSGRAANEQFF
18,TRBV30,TRBD2,CAWSDTPDAGGDYNEQFF
15,TRBV11-3,NA,CASRLREGNNYGYTF
15,TRBV14,TRBD2,CASSPAGGPLQTQYF
17,TRBV15,TRBD2,CATSRDTGSGMSYEQYF
13,TRBV30,NA,CAWREGSTDTQYF
16,TRBV24-1,TRBD2,CATSDERGASYNEQFF
16,TRBV5-4,NA,CASSLSSASVYNEQFF
15,TRBV6-5,NA,CASSYRLSSYNEQFF
13,TRBV27,NA,CASSLEVVVEQFF
16,TRBV4-3,TRBD2,CASSQGTSGGGYEQYF
16,TRBV6-2/TRBV6-3,TRBD2,CASSYQGLAVYNEQFF
15,TRBV5-1,TRBD1,CASSLDRGQGLVQFF
13,TRBV7-6,NA,CASSLVGGETQYF
15,TRBV27,TRBD2,CASRTNSGRAYEQYF
13,TRBV6-4,NA,CASSEAEGTKAFF
14,TRBV18,TRBD2,CASAPTSANNEQFF
12,TRBV6-5,NA,CASSKVNQPQHF
12,TRBV7-9,NA,CASSSSGAEQFF
15,TRBV19,NA,CASSIVPGWGNEQFF
14,TRBV18,NA,CASSPRPTNEKLFF
19,TRBV30,TRBD2,CAWTSGRTSGTFSYNEQFF
15,TRBV29-1,TRBD1,CSAELDRPNQETQYF
14,TRBV9,NA,CASSVGQANYGYTF
15,TRBV4-2,NA,CASSQETFPGTEAFF
15,TRBV19,TRBD2,CASRAGTSGTNEQFF
16,TRBV2,NA,CASSDDGREDPGELFF
16,TRBV7-2,NA,CASSLVGTYSGNTIYF
15,TRBV30,NA,CAWSPGGTGTNEQFF
13,TRBV7-9,NA,CASSSSRVDEQFF
14,TRBV7-2,TRBD1,CASSSTGGPYEQYF
16,TRBV6-2/TRBV6-3,TRBD1,CASSYSGQGRTDTQYF
17,TRBV7-6,TRBD2,CASSPTAYGGASYEQYF
16,TRBV7-9,TRBD1,CASSTTGVQGTDTQYF